The rows below give T cell receptor beta chains drawn from one sample of a study of T cell responses to AZD1222 COVID-19 vaccine. This table comes from immunoSEQ multiplex PCR, and its TCRdb copy is limited to in-frame clones, with some not included. There are approximately 150,000 clones in the sample; roughly 92% occur only once, and roughly 1.6% lies in the top ten. Sequences were derived from peripheral blood, sampled on day 0 of AZD1222 vaccination. The receptor source for this set is an adult in good health. Both conserved end residues are part of each CDR3. The D gene is left open where the match is weak.

length: 15; J: TRBJ2-1; D: .; V: TRBV18; CDR3: CASSPPGGNYNEQFF; DNA: TGTGCCAGCTCACCACCAGGGGGGAACTACAATGAGCAGTTCTTC
length: 14; J: TRBJ1-2; D: TRBD1; V: TRBV10-2; CDR3: CASSDYQGAYGYTF; DNA: TGCGCCAGCAGCGACTATCAGGGGGCCTATGGCTACACCTTC
length: 13; J: TRBJ1-3; D: .; V: TRBV30; CDR3: CAWGDQGGNTIYF; DNA: TGTGCCTGGGGGGACCAGGGCGGAAACACCATATATTTT
length: 14; J: TRBJ1-1; D: .; V: TRBV5-6; CDR3: CASSRTTMNTEAFF; DNA: TGTGCCAGCAGCCGAACAACCATGAACACTGAAGCTTTCTTT
length: 13; J: TRBJ2-1; D: .; V: TRBV14; CDR3: CASSQDRETEQFF; DNA: TGTGCCAGCAGCCAAGATCGGGAGACTGAGCAGTTCTTC
length: 14; J: TRBJ2-7; D: .; V: TRBV30; CDR3: CAWSVRVLSYEQYF; DNA: TGTGCCTGGAGTGTACGGGTCCTATCCTACGAGCAGTACTTC
length: 16; J: TRBJ2-7; D: .; V: TRBV7-9; CDR3: CASSLVLSGSSYEQYF; DNA: TGTGCCAGCAGCTTAGTCTTGTCAGGGAGCTCCTACGAGCAGTACTTC
length: 12; J: TRBJ1-1; D: .; V: TRBV18; CDR3: CASSPRLGGAFF; DNA: TGTGCCAGCTCCCCTCGACTCGGGGGAGCTTTCTTT
length: 16; J: TRBJ2-7; D: .; V: TRBV4-3; CDR3: CASSQEVRVSSYEQYF; DNA: TGCGCCAGCAGCCAAGAAGTAAGGGTAAGCTCCTACGAGCAGTACTTC
length: 14; J: TRBJ2-7; D: .; V: TRBV4-2; CDR3: CASSSDGGGREQYF; DNA: TGTGCCAGCAGCTCTGATGGGGGGGGGCGCGAGCAGTACTTC
length: 12; J: TRBJ1-2; D: .; V: TRBV19; CDR3: CASSMGGDGYTF; DNA: TGTGCCAGTAGTATGGGAGGAGATGGCTACACCTTC
length: 13; J: TRBJ1-2; D: .; V: TRBV6-2/TRBV6-3; CDR3: CASSYEVHYGYTF; DNA: TGTGCCAGCAGTTACGAGGTCCACTATGGCTACACCTTC
length: 14; J: TRBJ1-2; D: .; V: TRBV9; CDR3: CASSVGVGGNGYTF; DNA: TGTGCCAGCAGCGTAGGGGTAGGGGGAAATGGCTACACCTTC
length: 15; J: TRBJ1-1; D: .; V: TRBV12-5; CDR3: CASGLGFQSNTEAFF; DNA: TGTGCTAGTGGTTTGGGGTTCCAATCGAACACTGAAGCTTTCTTT
length: 11; J: TRBJ1-1; D: .; V: TRBV12-3/TRBV12-4; CDR3: CASSFGHGAFF; DNA: TGTGCCAGCAGTTTCGGGCATGGAGCTTTCTTT
length: 13; J: TRBJ1-5; D: .; V: TRBV7-9; CDR3: CASSLGAVQPQHF; DNA: TGTGCCAGCAGCTTAGGGGCGGTTCAGCCCCAGCATTTT